The source of this T cell receptor (beta chain) is a study of STAT3 mutations in large granular lymphocyte leukemia (dated by TCRdb to the late 2010s). Turning to the overall study: About half of the T-LGLL patients who underwent longitudinal sequencing carried canonical activating STAT3 mutations. Patients were sequenced at around 4 time points on average, with the number of samplings per patient ranging from 2 to 8. Patients with T-cell large granular lymphocyte leukemia underwent serial deep sequencing of TCRbeta CDR3 and STAT3 to reconstruct clonal hierarchy and dynamics. More than half of T-LGLL patients received one or more immunosuppressive therapy regimens, with hematologic response in about 40% of those treated. From an initial cohort of 200 to 250 LGL patients, 20 or so representative T-LGLL cases were selected for longitudinal TCRbeta and STAT3 sequencing. As controls within the study, a couple of patients with natural killer LGL leukemia were also sequenced longitudinally.

As concerns this clone: Its recognized antigen is unknown. Per-base quality was not reported, and no clone a single base away is much larger than it.

The same DNA, extracted from blood mononuclear cells, served for both TCR sequencing and STAT3 sequencing. Study-wide findings and limitations: Dominant TCR clone burden was found to exceed STAT3 mutant burden in several patients, suggesting that STAT3 mutation arose secondarily within a pre-expanded clone. Every T-LGLL patient showed at least one immunodominant TCRbeta clonotype, and about half showed multiple immunodominant subclonotypes. Because no samples were available when a clone first appeared, clonal expansion was inferred from samplings taken at other points. TCR clonotype switching after therapy was seen in about 35% of the 18 patients, with all newly emerging clones being STAT3 wild type. Because codominant clonotypes persisted in some patients, a small but highly pathogenic clone may have been missed. The linking of therapy response to changes in TCR clonal burden was complicated by variable intervals between samplings and differing treatment regimens.

TCRbeta libraries were sequenced on an Illumina MiSeq, averaging around 40,000 productive templates per sample. TCRbeta CDR3 libraries were generated with the immunoSEQ assay using multiplex PCR amplification. Per the source publication's procedure: Repertoire diversity was computed as previously defined, with values near 0 indicating extremely monoclonal samples. TCRdb carries this immuneACCESS record with in-frame sequences only. Its versions omit some clonotypes, under half of them owing to an unresolved V gene in the studies checked, with the rest unexplained. The V and J calls and clone size are taken from that table; D and trimming were inferred from the DNA. The sample records about 9,300 clones, roughly 90% of which are singletons. Of the sample, almost 85% falls within the top ten clones. This clonotype was obtained from an elderly man with T-cell large granular lymphocyte leukemia. Some clones in this sample may be carry-over from other donors' samples. The age is the age at diagnosis. Specimen: peripheral blood mononuclear cells.

The CDR3 corresponds to CASSLAGGTGGEANYGYTF. The DNA is TGTGCCAGCAGCTTAGCGGGCGGGACAGGGGGCGAAGCTAACTATGGCTACACCTTC. The rearranged chain carries TRBV7-2 and TRBJ1-2; 12 of the junction bases match TRBD1. Per the germline V gene, SGHTA is the CDR1 and FQGNSA is the CDR2. At the junction V is shortened by 0 bases and J by 0 bases; bases outside the gene matches: 8. The cysteine opens and the phenylalanine closes a CDR3 of 19 amino acids. The only DNA kept is the CDR3, 57 bases in frame from the first base.